One sample yielded the 18 T cell receptor beta chains listed below, sequenced in a study of spatial heterogeneity in lung cancer. In TCRdb, the 5' RACE reads were re-called with MiXCR into one record per CDR3 protein. The sample shows about 6,200 distinct CDR3 sequences, about 18% of them seen only once. Specified time point: sample taken at primary tumor resection. The sample was normal lung tissue next to the tumor, taken at surgery. These receptors were collected from a male donor with early-stage non-small cell lung cancer.

About this clonotype: An end of the junction does not agree with germline; a read error may underlie this. This rearrangement joins TRBV6-6 to TRBJ2-7, with TRBD1 matching 7 bases. CDR1 and CDR2 (germline): MNHNY, SVGAGI (reference sequence). CDR3 length: 15 amino acids. The CDR3 DNA reads as TGTGCCAGCAGTTACTTACCGGGACAGTCCTGCGAGCAGTACTTC. Residues: CASSYLPGQSCEQYF.

Comment on this clonotype: This may arise from a read error, as a much more abundant clone is one base away. The rearrangement joins TRBV29-1 to TRBJ2-7; D is perhaps TRBD2 (5 bases). The CDR3 runs to 12 residues. Germline V gives CDR1 SQVTM, CDR2 ANQGSEA. Trimming took off 8 bases at V and 7 bases at J, with 18 bases between the two ends. CDR3 residues: CSISGEGREQYF. The CDR3 coding sequence is TGCAGCATTTCCGGGGAAGGTAGAGAGCAGTACTTC.

By share of the sample, this clonotype is medium-sized. The rearrangement joins TRBV27 to TRBJ2-7; no clear D. The CDR3 length is 14 residues. CDR1 is MNHEY and CDR2 is SMNVEV in the germline V gene (reference sequence). V lost 5 bases and J 5 bases, leaving 16 bases between the germline ends. DNA for the CDR3: TGTGCCAGCAGTCAAGACCGGCTGTCCCACGAGCAGTACTTC. The encoded protein is CASSQDRLSHEQYF.

This chain links TRBV6-1 with TRBJ1-1; D is possibly TRBD1 (5 bases). Trimming cost V 0 bases and J 1 base, with 9 bases left between them. CDR3 length: 15 amino acids. Germline V lookup: CDR1 MNHNS, CDR2 SASEGT. The CDR3 coding sequence is TGTGCCAGCAGTGAAGCTTGGACATGGAACACTGAAGCTTTCTTT. Residues: CASSEAWTWNTEAFF.

This chain links TRBV5-6 with TRBJ2-1, with unresolved D. The V end lost 4 bases, the J end lost 0 bases, and 11 bases lay between the germline ends. CDR3 length: 15 amino acids. The germline V gene encodes CDR1 SGHDT and CDR2 YYEEEE. The CDR3 DNA reads TGTGCCAGCAGCCTCCCGGGCCCCTCCTACAATGAGCAGTTCTTC. Its translation: CASSLPGPSYNEQFF. The variable domain in full, completed from reference TRBV5-6 and TRBJ2-1, reads DAGVTQSPTHLIKTRGQQVTLRCSPKSGHDTVSWYQQALGQGPQFIFQYYEEEERQRGNFPDRFSGHQFPNYSSELNVNALLLGDSALYLCASSLPGPSYNEQFFGPGTRLTVL.

With regard to this clonotype: A read error may explain this, as a much larger clone is one base away. CDR3 nucleotides: TGTGCCAGCAGTTACGAAAATTCACCCCTCCACTTT. It translates to CASSYENSPLHF. The gene calls are TRBV27 and TRBJ1-6; D gene unclear. Germline CDR1 and CDR2: MNHEY and SMNVEV (reference sequence). CDR3 length: 12 residues. With 4 bases removed from V and 7 bases from J, the gap between germline ends came to 5 bases.

The chain has TRBV19 and TRBJ1-4; D not certain. This CDR3 region has 15 residues. Trimming pared 2 bases from V and 0 bases from J, leaving 7 bases between. In germline, CDR1 is LNHDA, CDR2 SQIVND (reference sequence). The CDR3 reads CASSISGATNEKLFF. In DNA, the CDR3 is TGTGCCAGTAGTATATCGGGAGCAACTAATGAAAAACTGTTTTTT.

The chain carries TRBV6-1 and TRBJ1-2; TRBD1 matches at 7 bases. CDR1 is MNHNS, CDR2 SASEGT, per germline. The CDR3 extends over 13 amino acids. The ends lost 6 bases at V and 7 bases at J; junction bases unmatched: 8. The chain's CDR3 is CASSTQGKRGYTF. The CDR3 coding sequence is TGTGCCAGCAGCACACAGGGGAAGCGTGGCTACACCTTC.

V usage is TRBV27 and J usage is TRBJ2-1, with a tentative D call TRBD1 (6 bases). V dropped 5 bases and J dropped 4 bases, with 18 bases sitting between them. Germline V gene lookup returns CDR1 MNHEY and CDR2 SMNVEV (reference sequence). CDR3 length: 16 residues. The CDR3 nucleotides read TGTGCCAGCAGTGGGTCGGCAGGGGATACATACAATGAGCAGTTCTTC. Translating it yields CASSGSAGDTYNEQFF.

In its sample, this clonotype was seen a few times. This chain uses TRBV19 with TRBJ2-3; 7 bases agree with TRBD1. The CDR3 spans 14 residues. V was pared by 4 bases and J by 0 bases, with 1 base of the junction left unmatched. The germline V gene encodes CDR1 LNHDA and CDR2 SQIVND (reference sequence). CDR3 DNA: TGTGCCAGTAGTACACAGGGGAGCACAGATACGCAGTATTTT. Protein product: CASSTQGSTDTQYF.

This clonotype is medium-sized within its sample. The V gene is TRBV14, the J gene TRBJ2-1; D is possibly TRBD2 (7 bases). The CDR3 has 13 residues. Trimming took off 3 bases at V and 9 bases at J, with 12 bases between the two ends. Germline V gene sequence: CDR1 SGHDN, CDR2 FVKESK. CDR3 loop: CASSHRGAGEQFF. The CDR3 nucleotides read TGTGCCAGCAGCCACCGGGGGGCGGGTGAGCAGTTCTTC.

V and J are TRBV5-1 and TRBJ1-1; a weak D match, TRBD1 (5 bases). The CDR3 runs 15 residues. Germline loops: CDR1 SGHRS, CDR2 YFSETQ. Trimming stripped 0 bases from V and 12 bases from J, with 21 bases between. This CDR3 reads CASSLDSAQGFGSFF. The CDR3 DNA sequence: TGCGCCAGCAGCTTGGATTCTGCTCAGGGTTTCGGGTCTTTCTTT.

This clonotype appeared a few times. The chain joins TRBV5-4 to TRBJ2-5; TRBD2 matches 9 bases. The CDR3 is 17 residues long. V was clipped by 0 bases and J by 5 bases; unmatched bases: 11. Germline V lookup: CDR1 SGHNT, CDR2 YYREEE (reference sequence). The CDR3 sequence is CASSLGGSGSEAETQYF. CDR3 coding DNA: TGTGCCAGCAGCTTGGGGGGTAGCGGGAGCGAGGCGGAGACCCAGTACTTC. The full variable domain, completed using reference TRBV5-4 and TRBJ2-5, is ETGVTQSPTHLIKTRGQQVTLRCSSQSGHNTVSWYQQALGQGPQFIFQYYREEENGRGNFPPRFSGLQFPNYSSELNVNALELDDSALYLCASSLGGSGSEAETQYFGPGTRLLVL.

V usage is TRBV9 and J usage is TRBJ2-1; a possible D gene is TRBD2 (5 bases). The germline gives CDR1 SGDLS, CDR2 YYNGEE. The CDR3 loop spans 15 amino acids. The V gene lost 4 bases and the J gene lost 4 bases, with 15 bases spanning the gap. The CDR3 here is CASSTLSGRYNEQFF. Here the CDR3 DNA reads TGTGCCAGCAGCACACTATCGGGGAGATACAATGAGCAGTTCTTC.

A single count supports this clonotype. The chain links TRBV6-5 to TRBJ1-6; 7 bases are a match to TRBD1. CDR3 size: 16 residues. Germline V gene data show CDR1 as MNHEY and CDR2 as SVGAGI. Unmatched junction bases numbered 8, after V lost 2 bases and J lost 7 bases. The CDR3 nucleotides are TGTGCCAGCAGTTACCCACGACAGGGTGGGAATTCACCCCTCCACTTT. As protein: CASSYPRQGGNSPLHF.

On this clonotype: A much larger clone differs by one base, so this may be a read error. The chain employs TRBV20-1 and TRBJ2-1; D is tentatively TRBD1 or TRBD2 (6 bases each). Germline lookup yields CDR1 DFQATT and CDR2 SNEGSKA (reference sequence). The CDR3 is made up of 12 amino acids. The CDR3: CSASWGRDEQLF. The CDR3 DNA follows: TGCAGTGCTAGCTGGGGGCGGGATGAGCAGCTCTTC.

The rearrangement joins TRBV28 to TRBJ2-3, with TRBD1 identical over 10 bases. This CDR3 is 15 amino acids long. The germline CDR1 and CDR2 sequences are MDHEN and SYDVKM. V shed 3 bases and J 3 bases; nucleotides not matched to a gene: 3. The chain's CDR3 is CASSFRTGGTDTQYF. The CDR3 DNA reads TGTGCCAGCAGTTTCCGGACAGGGGGAACAGATACGCAGTATTTT.

By frequency in the sample, this clonotype is medium-sized. This chain links TRBV20-1 with TRBJ2-7, with D possibly being TRBD1 (6 bases). The CDR3 loop spans 12 amino acids. Germline CDR1 reads DFQATT; CDR2 reads SNEGSKA (reference sequence). The germline V and J ends were trimmed by 4 bases and 3 bases, with 10 bases remaining between them. The CDR3 DNA reads as TGCAGTGCTAAGGACAGTTACTACGAGCAGTACTTC. Its protein is CSAKDSYYEQYF.